One and the same sample provided the 32 T cell receptor beta chains below, sequenced in a study of T-cell memory formation after mild COVID-19. TCRdb used MiXCR to reprocess the 5' RACE reads, holding one entry per CDR3 protein. The table has 350,000 or so distinct CDR3 sequences, more than 20% seen once. The sample consisted of PBMCs or a T cell subset sorted from them (not recorded which). The source is an adult woman who had mild COVID-19 (a few samples of this study predate the infection). Cell type and time point are not known.

In this sample, this clonotype turned up once. The rearrangement uses TRBV28 and TRBJ2-2, with 8 positions matching TRBD1. Germline-derived CDR1 and CDR2 are MDHEN and SYDVKM. There are 16 residues in the CDR3. V lost 8 bases to trimming and J lost 7 bases; unmatched junction nucleotides: 15. CDR3 loop: CASFDDLGQAVGELFF. The DNA for the CDR3 is TGTGCCAGCTTTGATGATCTGGGACAGGCGGTCGGGGAGCTGTTTTTT.

A few counts support this clonotype. The V gene is TRBV24-1, the J gene TRBJ2-7, with D tentatively TRBD1 (6 bases). This CDR3 is 17 amino acids long. V was shortened by 6 bases and J by 3 bases, with 23 bases between the two germline ends. Germline V gene lookup returns CDR1 KGHDR and CDR2 SFDVKD. CDR3 residues: CATSSSRLSDRGYEQYF. Written as DNA, the CDR3 is TGTGCCACCAGTTCCTCCCGGTTATCGGACAGAGGCTACGAGCAGTACTTC.

This clonotype was seen a few times. This chain links TRBV24-1 with TRBJ2-2, with D possibly TRBD1 on 6 matching bases. Germline CDR1 reads KGHDR; CDR2 reads SFDVKD. The CDR3 sequence is 16 residues long. V was clipped by 4 bases and J by 4 bases, with 15 bases between them. The CDR3 loop reads CATSDTHRARTGELFF. The CDR3, as DNA: TGTGCCACCAGTGACACACACAGGGCCCGCACCGGGGAGCTGTTTTTT.

This clonotype occurred a few times. The chain recombines TRBV7-9 with TRBJ2-1, with D possibly called TRBD1 or TRBD2 (5 bases each). The CDR3 length is 14 residues. Trimming pared 8 bases from V and 0 bases from J, leaving 11 bases between. Germline V CDR1 and CDR2: SEHNR, FQNEAQ (reference sequence). CDR3 bases: TGTGCCAGCCGGGTGGGGGTCTCCTACAATGAGCAGTTCTTC. Protein sequence: CASRVGVSYNEQFF.

The V call is TRBV9, the J call TRBJ2-7, with D possibly matching TRBD1 (7 bases). CDR3 length: 16 residues. V lost 4 bases and J 2 bases, leaving 19 bases between the germline ends. Germline V CDR1 and CDR2: SGDLS, YYNGEE. This chain's CDR3 is CASSRGGTAPAYEQYF. CDR3 coding DNA: TGTGCCAGCAGCCGTGGAGGGACAGCTCCGGCCTACGAGCAGTACTTC.

The V call is TRBV2, the J call TRBJ2-1, with TRBD2 identical over 9 bases. V dropped 6 bases and J dropped 1; count of bases not matched to a gene: 4. The CDR3 loop spans 15 amino acids. Germline CDR1 and CDR2: SNHLY and FYNNEI. CDR3 DNA sequence: TGTGCCAGCAGGGGCGCGGGAGGGTCCTACAATGAGCAGTTCTTC. Protein: CASRGAGGSYNEQFF.

This clonotype showed up just a few times. J is TRBJ2-1 and V is TRBV12-3 or TRBV12-4, with 10 bases that match TRBD1. This CDR3 comprises 15 residues. The V segment lost 4 bases and the J segment 6 bases; nucleotides outside the gene matches: 6. The CDR3 sequence is CASSSGTGVINEQFF. The CDR3 DNA reads TGTGCCAGCAGTTCCGGGACAGGGGTTATCAATGAGCAGTTCTTC.

This clonotype was seen a handful of times. The V call is TRBV14, the J call TRBJ2-5, with a weak D call TRBD2 (5 bases). V was trimmed by 5 bases and J by 4 bases, leaving 17 bases between them. The V gene's germline CDR1 is SGHDN and CDR2 FVKESK. This CDR3 has 15 amino acids. CDR3 sequence: CASSAPERSGETQYF. CDR3 coding DNA: TGTGCCAGCAGCGCCCCGGAGCGGTCTGGAGAGACCCAGTACTTC. Full variable domain (rest looked up from reference TRBV14 and TRBJ2-5): EAGVTQFPSHSVIEKGQTVTLRCDPISGHDNLYWYRRVMGKEIKFLLHFVKESKQDESGMPNNRFLAERTGGTYSTLKVQPAELEDSGVYFCASSAPERSGETQYFGPGTRLLVL.

This rearrangement joins TRBV7-9 to TRBJ2-5; D remains ambiguous. The CDR3 consists of 14 residues. The V and J ends lost 4 bases and 0 bases respectively, with 9 bases between them. Germline V gene data show CDR1 as SEHNR and CDR2 as FQNEAQ (reference sequence). The CDR3 bases are TGTGCCAGCAGCTCGGGCCCATACCAAGAGACCCAGTACTTC. Translation: CASSSGPYQETQYF.

This clonotype came up a few times. V is TRBV6-2 or TRBV6-3 and J is TRBJ1-5; 7 bases match TRBD1. The junction had 6 bases not matched to a gene; V was cut back by 6 bases and J by 7 bases. The CDR3 length is 13 residues. Germline values: CDR1 MNHEY, CDR2 SVGEGT. CDR3 sequence: CASRTGVGQPQHF. Here the CDR3 DNA reads TGTGCCAGCAGAACAGGGGTCGGACAGCCCCAGCATTTT.

The chain combines TRBV12-3 or TRBV12-4 with TRBJ2-3, with D uncertain. The V end was cut by 3 bases, the J end by 1 base, with 5 bases between. This CDR3 has 13 amino acids. The CDR3, as DNA: TGTGCCAGCAGTTTTAGAGGCACAGATACGCAGTATTTT. Protein: CASSFRGTDTQYF.

V usage is TRBV30 and J usage is TRBJ2-1, with D possibly being TRBD2 (6 bases). The CDR3 covers 16 residues. In germline, CDR1 is GTSNPN, CDR2 SVGIG (reference sequence). Trimming took 4 bases from V and 3 from J, leaving 19 bases between them. CDR3 region: CAWKIGSGSGYNEQFF. The DNA for the CDR3 is TGTGCCTGGAAAATTGGTAGCGGTTCCGGCTACAATGAGCAGTTCTTC.

V and J are TRBV20-1 and TRBJ1-5; 10 bases map to TRBD1. Germline lookup yields CDR1 DFQATT and CDR2 SNEGSKA (reference sequence). V trimming: 3 bases; J trimming: 4 bases; junction bases outside the gene matches: 6. This CDR3 contains 15 residues. CDR3 sequence reads: CSASPSGQGNQPQHF. The CDR3 nucleotides read TGCAGTGCTAGTCCATCGGGACAGGGGAATCAGCCCCAGCATTTT.

Many counts were recorded for this clonotype. V usage is TRBV5-1 and J usage is TRBJ2-1; no definite D call. The CDR3 length is 15 residues. CDR1 SGHRS and CDR2 YFSETQ come from the germline V gene. Between the trimmed V and J ends, which lost 5 bases and 4 bases, there was a span of 16 bases. CDR3: CASSLDGTQYNEQFF. The CDR3 DNA sequence: TGCGCCAGCAGTCTTGACGGAACTCAGTACAATGAGCAGTTCTTC.

V usage is TRBV5-1 and J usage is TRBJ1-1; D may be TRBD1 (6 bases). The CDR3 spans 13 residues. Germline loops: CDR1 SGHRS, CDR2 YFSETQ. V lost 5 bases, J lost 3 bases, and 11 bases lay in between. CDR3 DNA: TGCGCCAGCAGTATCAGGGGCGACACTGAAGCTTTCTTT. It codes for CASSIRGDTEAFF.

This clonotype was observed a handful of times. The chain couples TRBV20-1 to TRBJ2-7; 7 nucleotides line up with TRBD1. V was pared by 6 bases and J by 3 bases, with 8 bases of the junction left unmatched. The CDR3 totals 13 residues. Germline CDR1 is DFQATT and CDR2 is SNEGSKA (reference sequence). The CDR3 DNA sequence: TGCAGTGCAGCCGCGACAGGGATCTACGAGCAGTACTTC. As protein: CSAAATGIYEQYF.

V is TRBV6-6 and J is TRBJ2-3, with D possibly matching TRBD2 (6 bases). Between the trimmed V and J ends, which lost 2 bases and 1 base, there was a span of 7 bases. Germline CDR1 MNHNY, CDR2 SVGAGI (reference sequence). The CDR3 is 14 amino acids. This CDR3 reads CASSYRLGTDTQYF. CDR3 nucleotides: TGTGCCAGCAGTTACCGACTAGGCACAGATACGCAGTATTTT.

V gene TRBV6-5 combines with J gene TRBJ1-2; the D is unclear. This CDR3 region has 13 residues. V dropped 5 bases and J dropped 4 bases, with 11 bases sitting between them. Germline loops: CDR1 MNHEY, CDR2 SVGAGI. CDR3 DNA sequence: TGTGCCAGCAGTGTTGGATTTTCCTATGGCTACACCTTC. Translated: CASSVGFSYGYTF.

This chain links TRBV27 with TRBJ1-1, with D hard to call. The CDR3 is 12 residues long. The V gene lost 5 bases and the J gene lost 8 bases, with 12 bases spanning the gap. The germline CDR1 and CDR2 sequences are MNHEY and SMNVEV (reference sequence). CDR3: CASSIPWSEAFF. CDR3 coding DNA: TGTGCCAGCAGTATCCCGTGGTCCGAAGCTTTCTTT.

This clonotype was seen a few times. This chain joins TRBV9 and TRBJ2-7; TRBD1 matches at 9 bases. The V gene end was trimmed by 4 bases and the J gene end by 7 bases; junction bases not matched to a gene: 9. The CDR3 totals 14 residues. Germline-derived CDR1 and CDR2 are SGDLS and YYNGEE. The DNA for the CDR3 is TGTGCCAGCAGCCTCCGACAGGGGGACGGGGAGCAGTACTTC. Translation: CASSLRQGDGEQYF.

The sample holds one count of this clonotype. The chain links TRBV7-8 to TRBJ2-5; D assignment may be TRBD1 or TRBD2 (5 bases each). The germline V gene has CDR1 SGHVS and CDR2 FQNEAQ. The V gene lost 4 bases and the J gene lost 4 bases, with 16 bases spanning the gap. The CDR3 extends over 15 amino acids. The DNA of the CDR3 is TGTGCCAGCAGCTCCCGGGGCCTCGAACGAGAGACCCAGTACTTC. Translation gives CASSSRGLERETQYF.

DNA for the CDR3: TGCAGTGCTAGAGCTGGGAACACTGAAGCTTTCTTT. Protein sequence: CSARAGNTEAFF. V is TRBV20-1 and J is TRBJ1-1; no reliable D call. V was cut by 1 base and J by 1 base, with 4 bases left in between. The CDR3 totals 12 residues. Germline CDR1 and CDR2: DFQATT and SNEGSKA (reference sequence).

In its sample, this clonotype was seen a few times. This chain uses TRBV12-3 or TRBV12-4 with TRBJ1-2, with D perhaps matching TRBD1 (6 bases). Between the trimmed V and J ends, which lost 6 bases and 2 bases, there was a span of 13 bases. CDR3 length: 14 residues. CDR3 in amino acids: CASRPGGLNYGYTF. CDR3 sequence (DNA): TGTGCCAGCAGGCCGGGGGGCCTAAACTATGGCTACACCTTC.

This clonotype was seen a few times. Germline is not matched at one junction end, which may reflect a read error. The chain is built from TRBV2 and TRBJ2-7, with no clear D. The CDR3 is 12 amino acids. Germline V gene lookup returns CDR1 SNHLY and CDR2 FYNNEI. CDR3 sequence: CASEDGSNEQYF. CDR3 nucleotide sequence: TGTGCCAGCGAAGACGGCTCCAACGAGCAGTACTTC.

J is TRBJ2-1 and V is TRBV4-1; either TRBD1 or TRBD2 may fit D (5 bases each). Germline CDR1 is MGHRA and CDR2 is YSYEKL. V gave up 0 bases and J gave up 1 base, with 10 bases separating them. This CDR3 has 16 amino acids. The CDR3 coding sequence is TGCGCCAGCAGCCAAGACTCAGGGAGTTCCTACAATGAGCAGTTCTTC. Amino acids: CASSQDSGSSYNEQFF.

In this sample, this clonotype turned up a few times. The chain joins TRBV5-1 to TRBJ2-1; D perhaps matches TRBD2 (5 bases). This CDR3 has 15 amino acids. V lost 0 bases to trimming and J lost 9 bases, with 16 bases between them. Germline V gene data show CDR1 as SGHRS and CDR2 as YFSETQ. CDR3 residues: CASSLGEFIPAEQFF. The CDR3 coding sequence is TGCGCCAGCAGCTTGGGGGAGTTCATACCGGCTGAGCAGTTCTTC.

This clonotype came up a few times. The chain employs TRBV3-1 and TRBJ2-3; D could derive from TRBD1 or TRBD2 (5 bases each). The germline V and J ends were trimmed by 3 bases and 3 bases, with 13 bases remaining between them. The CDR3 runs 15 residues. Germline CDR1 LGHDT, CDR2 YNNKEL (reference sequence). CDR3 amino acids: CASSHGTPRTDTQYF. CDR3 DNA sequence: TGTGCCAGCAGCCACGGGACGCCGCGGACAGATACGCAGTATTTT.

The V call is TRBV20-1, the J call TRBJ2-3; 9 bases line up with TRBD2. Per the germline V gene, CDR1 is DFQATT and CDR2 is SNEGSKA (reference sequence). Trimming removed 2 bases from V and 6 bases from J; junction bases left unmatched: 12. CDR3 size: 16 residues. The CDR3, as DNA: TGCAGTGCTAGAAGCCGAAGCGGGAGGACCCCTGATACGCAGTATTTT. Protein sequence: CSARSRSGRTPDTQYF.

V usage is TRBV5-1 and J usage is TRBJ1-2; D not resolved. From germline, CDR1 is SGHRS and CDR2 YFSETQ. CDR3 length: 11 residues. Trimming removed 1 base at V and 8 bases at J, with 6 bases between. The CDR3 region has the DNA TGCGCCAGCAGCTTGCTATACGGCTACACCTTC. Its translation is CASSLLYGYTF. Combining the CDR3 with reference TRBV5-1 and TRBJ1-2 gives the whole variable domain KAGVTQTPRYLIKTRGQQVTLSCSPISGHRSVSWYQQTPGQGLQFLFEYFSETQRNKGNFPGRFSGRQFSNSRSEMNVSTLELGDSALYLCASSLLYGYTFGSGTRLTVV.

The chain couples TRBV7-2 to TRBJ2-3; tentatively, D is TRBD1 or TRBD2 (5 bases each). The CDR3 consists of 16 residues. Germline CDR1 SGHTA, CDR2 FQGNSA. The V end was cut by 5 bases, the J end by 6 bases, with 21 bases between. The CDR3 region is CASSGGTGYGPDTQYF. DNA of the CDR3: TGTGCCAGCAGCGGTGGGACCGGGTACGGTCCGGATACGCAGTATTTT.

The V call is TRBV4-1, the J call TRBJ1-5; D possibly corresponds to TRBD1 (6 bases). Trimming shortened V by 2 bases and J by 3 bases, and 20 bases separated the two germline ends. This CDR3 comprises 18 residues. CDR1 and CDR2 (germline): MGHRA, YSYEKL. The CDR3 nucleotides are TGCGCCAGCAGCCAAAGGCCATTCAGGGGAGGGAACAATCAGCCCCAGCATTTT. Its translation: CASSQRPFRGGNNQPQHF.

This clonotype was seen a handful of times. J is TRBJ1-1 and V is TRBV12-3 or TRBV12-4; D gene unclear. The CDR3 length is 13 residues. V was pared by 6 bases and J by 10 bases, with 18 bases between. CDR3 sequence: CASSVSTRGGAFF. DNA for the CDR3: TGTGCCAGCAGCGTATCCACCCGAGGTGGAGCTTTCTTT.